What follows is one TCR beta chain and its context. Per the original data handling: Estimation of nucleated cell counts was performed using reference gene primer amplification. Here immunoSEQ multiplex PCR was the method, and the copy in TCRdb shows in-frame clones only, minus some. D and trimming were read from the DNA, whereas the V and J calls and clone size are those reported in that table. Counted here are roughly 100,000 clones, 75% to 85% occurring once; the ten biggest clones make up under 8%. This specimen belongs to a study of blood T cell repertoires in COVID-19. This CDR3 region has 14 residues. The V end was cut by 4 bases, the J end by 15 bases, with 22 bases between. The germline V gene has CDR1 SEHNR and CDR2 FQNEAQ (reference sequence).

The chain recombines TRBV7-9 with TRBJ2-1, with D perhaps matching TRBD2 (5 bases). The origin of this receptor is a man at least 80 years old with COVID-19, enrolled during active disease. Material: peripheral blood. CDR3 residues: CASSSRDLALGGFF. The CDR3 region has the DNA TGTGCCAGCAGCTCCCGGGATCTCGCCCTTGGAGGGTTCTTC.